A single sample is the source of the 10 T cell receptor beta chains below, sequenced in a study of response to subunit inactivated influenza vaccine. TCRdb recomputed calls from the RT-PCR reads with MiXCR, one row per CDR3 protein. This sample has about 650,000 distinct CDR3 sequences, with approximately 14% found just once. The sample in question was PBMCs from blood, obtained 12 days after vaccination. The source of these receptors is a man aged 50-60 years who received an inactivated influenza vaccine.

The table lists this clonotype with a few counts. This sequence joins TRBV7-7 and TRBJ2-7; no firm D call. V was pared by 5 bases and J by 3 bases, with 17 bases between. This CDR3 comprises 15 residues. In germline, CDR1 is SSHAT, CDR2 FNYEAQ (reference sequence). CDR3 nucleotide sequence: TGTGCCAGCAGCCCAGGCCCACAACAACACTACGAGCAGTACTTC. Protein product: CASSPGPQQHYEQYF. Using reference TRBV7-7 and TRBJ2-7 for the parts outside the CDR3, the full variable domain is GAGVSQSPRYKVTKRGQDVTLRCDPISSHATLYWYQQALGQGPEFLTYFNYEAQPDKSGLPSDRFSAERPEGSISTLTIQRTEQRDSAMYRCASSPGPQQHYEQYFGPGTRLTVT.

This clonotype was counted a few times. The V and J genes are TRBV12-3 or TRBV12-4 and TRBJ2-7, with TRBD1 matching 10 bases. The CDR3 length is 14 residues. Trimming removed 6 bases from V and 5 bases from J; junction bases left unmatched: 7. The CDR3 here is CASRPGQGIHEQYF. DNA of the CDR3: TGTGCCAGCAGGCCGGGACAGGGGATCCACGAGCAGTACTTC.

With respect to this clonotype: Its ends do not fully match the called genes, so a read error is possible. This chain connects TRBV6-5 to TRBJ1-2, with D tentatively TRBD1 (6 bases). Germline CDR1 is MNHEY and CDR2 is SVGAGI. The CDR3 spans 12 residues. The CDR3 DNA reads TGTGCCAGCAGTGCAGGGGCTCGCGGCTACATCTTC. This gives the protein CASSAGARGYIF.

This clonotype was seen more than once but under ten times. CDR3 protein: CASSYPLEGVLLAKNIQYF. The CDR3 nucleotides read TGTGCCAGCAGTTACCCCCTGGAGGGAGTGCTTCTAGCCAAAAACATTCAGTACTTC. The chain employs TRBV6-2 or TRBV6-3 and TRBJ2-4; the D gene is possibly TRBD2 (6 bases). This CDR3 has 19 amino acids. Trimming took 2 bases from V and 0 from J, leaving 20 bases between them. CDR1 is MNHEY, CDR2 SVGEGT, per germline.

This clonotype was picked up a small number of times. The rearrangement uses TRBV7-8 and TRBJ2-3; D remains ambiguous. Germline CDR1 reads SGHVS; CDR2 reads FQNEAQ. Trimming cost V 5 bases and J 1 base, with 10 bases left between them. This CDR3 is built from 14 residues. CDR3 nucleotides: TGTGCCAGCAGCAACCAAGGTGGCACAGATACGCAGTATTTT. The encoded protein is CASSNQGGTDTQYF. Supplemented by reference TRBV7-8 and TRBJ2-3, the full variable domain reads GAGVSQSPRYKVAKRGQDVALRCDPISGHVSLFWYQQALGQGPEFLTYFQNEAQLDKSGLPSDRFFAERPEGSVSTLKIQRTQQEDSAVYLCASSNQGGTDTQYFGPGTRLTVL.

Worth noting for this clonotype: This may stem from a read error, because a much larger clone lies one nucleotide away. The chain employs TRBV11-2 and TRBJ2-5, with 8 positions matching TRBD1. With V trimmed by 0 bases and J by 4 bases, 10 bases remained unmatched. Germline V gene lookup returns CDR1 SGHAT and CDR2 FQNNGV. The CDR3 spans 17 residues. The CDR3 loop reads CASSLDLDRGFRETQYF. The CDR3 nucleotides are TGTGCCAGCAGCTTAGATCTTGACAGGGGTTTTCGAGAGACCCAGTACTTC.

In regard to this clonotype: A much larger clone lies a single base off, so this may be a read error. This chain links TRBV7-9 with TRBJ2-5; D uncertain. Germline values: CDR1 SEHNR, CDR2 FQNEAQ (reference sequence). The CDR3 loop spans 15 amino acids. The V and J ends lost 5 bases and 3 bases respectively, with 16 bases between them. This CDR3 is CASSLSWGQKETQYF. CDR3 bases: TGTGCCAGCAGCCTCTCATGGGGTCAGAAAGAGACCCAGTACTTC.

At least ten counts were recorded for this clonotype. CDR3 nucleotide sequence: TGTGCCAGCAGCCAAGGGGGGGCCTACGAGCAGTACTTC. Its translation: CASSQGGAYEQYF. The J gene is TRBJ2-7, the V gene TRBV4-2; D perhaps matches TRBD2 (6 bases). Germline CDR1 is LGHNA and CDR2 is YNFKEQ. CDR3 length equals 13 residues. Trimming cost V 1 base and J 2 bases, with 6 bases left between them.

This clonotype turned up a few times. The CDR3, as DNA: TGTGCCAGCAGCTCATCCGGGACAGTGAATTACAATGAGCAGTTCTTC. Protein sequence: CASSSSGTVNYNEQFF. V usage is TRBV7-2 and J usage is TRBJ2-1; 7 bases fit TRBD1. Germline-derived CDR1 and CDR2 are SGHTA and FQGNSA. This CDR3 is built from 16 residues. V lost 4 bases to trimming and J lost 4 bases; unmatched junction nucleotides: 10.

The rearrangement uses TRBV4-1 and TRBJ1-1; D remains ambiguous. Per the germline V gene, CDR1 is MGHRA and CDR2 is YSYEKL. This CDR3 contains 15 residues. Trimming left V 0 bases short and J 7 bases short, with 15 bases between. The CDR3 nucleotides are TGCGCCAGCAGCCAAGATGTCCCGGTCCGAGGTGAAGCTTTCTTT. This encodes CASSQDVPVRGEAFF.